One and the same sample provided the 10 T cell receptor beta chains below, sequenced in a study of tumor and adjacent non-tumor tissue in lung cancer. TCRbeta libraries were built with three rounds of nested PCR, modified from ARM-PCR. MiXCR, run by TCRdb on the multiplex PCR reads, gives a single entry per CDR3 protein. The sample contains about 120,000 distinct CDR3 sequences, about 66% of which appear only once. No cell sorting was done before RNA was extracted from the tissue. Source material: lung tumor tissue. These receptor sequences come from a man aged 25-40 years with non-small cell lung cancer.

As concerns this clonotype: Lacking the conserved final phenylalanine or tryptophan, this CDR3 likely reflects a read error. The chain combines TRBV6-2 or TRBV6-3 with TRBJ2-1, with 9 bases aligning to TRBD2. J was trimmed by 7 bases and V by 7 bases; bases with no gene match: 8. CDR3 size: 14 residues. In germline, CDR1 is MNHEY, CDR2 SVGEGT. CDR3 bases: TGTGCCAGCAACCTGGGACTAGCATGTAATGAGCAGTTCTCC. Translating gives CASNLGLACNEQFS.

Concerning this clonotype itself: At one boundary the junction diverges from the germline segment, which might be a read error. This chain links TRBV4-1 with TRBJ2-5; 7 nucleotides line up with TRBD2. Germline-derived CDR1 and CDR2 are MGHRA and YSYEKL. The CDR3 consists of 16 residues. For the CDR3, the DNA is TGCGCAAGCAGCCAAGATAGGACGCTGGGAGGGGAGGCCCAGTACTTC. Residues: CASSQDRTLGGEAQYF.

CDR3 sequence reads: CASSQDRGGTGNEQFF. CDR3 nucleotide sequence: TGCGCCAGCAGCCAAGATCGCGGGGGGACAGGCAATGAGCAGTTCTTC. This chain connects TRBV4-3 to TRBJ2-1; the D call may be TRBD1 or TRBD2 (8 bases each). CDR3 length: 16 amino acids. Looked up from germline, CDR1 is LGHNA and CDR2 is YSLEER. V dropped 0 bases and J dropped 6 bases, with 15 bases sitting between them.

The V call is TRBV12-3 or TRBV12-4, the J call TRBJ2-1; D possibly matches TRBD1 or TRBD2 (5 bases each). CDR3 length: 15 amino acids. Trimming cost V 6 bases and J 8 bases, with 20 bases left between them. The CDR3 region is CASRPSLTGLDEQFF. The CDR3 DNA follows: TGTGCCAGCAGACCTTCCCTAACAGGACTCGATGAGCAGTTCTTC.

This clonotype occurred many times. This rearrangement joins TRBV12-3 or TRBV12-4 to TRBJ1-5, with D unclear. This CDR3 contains 13 residues. The ends were cut back, 3 bases at V and 6 bases at J, with 9 bases in the middle. For the CDR3, the DNA is TGTGCCAGCAGTTTGTGGGAAAGTCAGCCCCAGCATTTT. It yields the protein CASSLWESQPQHF.

As to this clonotype: This may stem from a read error, because a much larger clone lies one nucleotide away. The CDR3 nucleotides read TGTGCCACCGGGACTAGCGGAGGCAATGAGCGGTTCTTC. It yields the protein CATGTSGGNERFF. This sequence joins TRBV6-2 or TRBV6-3 and TRBJ2-1; 11 nucleotides align to TRBD2. Germline V gives CDR1 MNHEY, CDR2 SVGEGT. This CDR3 is built from 13 residues.

To note about this clonotype: The final CDR3 position lacks the conserved phenylalanine or tryptophan, pointing to a likely read error. The gene calls are TRBV4-1 and TRBJ1-2; unclear D gene. The CDR3 loop spans 14 amino acids. Per the germline V gene, CDR1 is MGHRA and CDR2 is YSYEKL. CDR3 nucleotides: TGCGCCAGCAGCCAAGATCTCGGTTACTATGGTTACACCCTC. This sequence encodes CASSQDLGYYGYTL.

With respect to this clonotype: A read error may be the cause here, since a much bigger clone is one base away. This chain joins TRBV20-1 and TRBJ2-3; possibly TRBD2 for D (6 bases). Germline lookup yields CDR1 DFQATT and CDR2 SNEGSKA (reference sequence). This CDR3 is 13 amino acids long. This CDR3 is CGFLFWRVDTQYF. CDR3 DNA sequence: TGCGGGTTTCTTTTTTGGAGGGTAGATACGCAGTATTTT.

In regard to this clonotype: This could be a read error, since a much larger clone is one nucleotide away. The missing conserved phenylalanine or tryptophan at the end of this CDR3 makes a read error likely. The J gene is TRBJ2-1, the V gene TRBV20-1; 11 bases are shared with TRBD1. CDR1 DFQATT and CDR2 SNEGSKA come from the germline V gene (reference sequence). The CDR3 length is 15 residues. Unmatched junction bases numbered 10, after V lost 6 bases and J lost 6 bases. The CDR3 reads CSAPRTGGLFNEQFL. CDR3 nucleotide sequence: TGCAGTGCCCCAAGGACAGGGGGCTTATTCAATGAGCAGTTCCTC.

This clonotype occurred once. A junction end diverges from the germline sequence, so it may reflect a read error. V and J are TRBV5-6 and TRBJ1-2, with D unclear. The CDR3 totals 11 residues. CDR1 SGHDT and CDR2 YYEEEE come from the germline V gene. This CDR3 reads CASSLAGRYIF. In nucleotides, the CDR3 is TGTGCCAGCAGCTTGGCAGGCCGTTACATCTTC.